The 10 T cell receptor beta chains in this list originate from one sample, sequenced in a study of blood T cell repertoires in COVID-19. Profiling relied on immunoSEQ multiplex PCR, and the TCRdb table lists in-frame clones only, not all of them. The sample carries some 400,000 clones, roughly nine tenths recorded once. Sequencing was performed on PBMCs or T cells enriched from blood (not recorded which). The receptors come from a woman aged 40 to 49 who had been exposed to COVID-19.

The V and J genes are TRBV30 and TRBJ1-1; D gene ambiguous. Trimming stripped 0 bases from V and 3 bases from J, with 14 bases between. This CDR3 has 15 residues. Germline assignment: CDR1 GTSNPN and CDR2 SVGIG (reference sequence). The DNA of the CDR3 is TGTGCCTGGAGTGTACGCCTAGACGTGGACACTGAAGCTTTCTTT. Translating gives CAWSVRLDVDTEAFF.

The chain is built from TRBV24-1 and TRBJ1-1; perhaps TRBD1 as D (6 bases). The ends were cut back, 4 bases at V and 5 bases at J, with 10 bases in the middle. The CDR3 contains 13 residues. CDR1 KGHDR and CDR2 SFDVKD come from the germline V gene. CDR3 DNA sequence: TGTGCCACCAGTGAAAGAGGGGGAACTGAAGCTTTCTTT. As protein: CATSERGGTEAFF.

The V gene is TRBV6-5, the J gene TRBJ1-6; 9 bases map to TRBD1. This CDR3 is 15 amino acids long. Germline CDR1 and CDR2: MNHEY and SVGAGI. V trimming: 5 bases; J trimming: 5 bases; junction bases outside the gene matches: 4. This CDR3 is CASSQGDRDNSPLHF. For the CDR3, the DNA is TGTGCCAGCAGTCAGGGGGACAGGGATAATTCACCCCTCCACTTT.

The genes are TRBV5-1 and TRBJ2-5, with TRBD2 identical over 13 bases. From germline, CDR1 is SGHRS and CDR2 YFSETQ. CDR3 length: 17 residues. V dropped 3 bases and J dropped 2; count of bases not matched to a gene: 7. CDR3 bases: TGCGCCAGCAGCTCACTAGCGGGGGGGCCTAAGCAAGAGACCCAGTACTTC. This codes for CASSSLAGGPKQETQYF.

The V gene is TRBV30, the J gene TRBJ1-2, with D perhaps matching TRBD1 (5 bases). Germline CDR1 and CDR2: GTSNPN and SVGIG (reference sequence). The CDR3 sequence is 15 residues long. Trimming cost V 3 bases and J 8 bases, with 22 bases left between them. CDR3 amino acids: CAWSREWGDLRGYTF. The CDR3 nucleotides are TGTGCCTGGAGCCGCGAGTGGGGCGACCTGAGGGGCTACACCTTC.

The rearrangement joins TRBV7-6 to TRBJ1-1; D is uncertain. Germline V lookup: CDR1 SGHVS, CDR2 FNYEAQ. Trimming left V 3 bases short and J 2 bases short, with 13 bases between. The CDR3 is made up of 15 amino acids. The CDR3 loop is CASSFEEGINTEAFF. The CDR3 bases are TGTGCCAGCAGCTTTGAAGAGGGAATAAACACTGAAGCTTTCTTT.

This chain joins TRBV14 and TRBJ1-1; 7 nucleotides align to TRBD1. Per the germline V gene, CDR1 is SGHDN and CDR2 is FVKESK. After removal of 8 bases from V and 2 bases from J, the junction contained 8 bases not matched to a gene. This CDR3 comprises 14 residues. The DNA for the CDR3 is TGTGCCAGCGGTAGGACAGGTCGAAACACTGAAGCTTTCTTT. Amino acid sequence: CASGRTGRNTEAFF.

This rearrangement joins TRBV7-2 to TRBJ2-4; the match to TRBD1 covers 8 bases. CDR1 SGHTA and CDR2 FQGNSA come from the germline V gene. Trimming at V came to 5 bases and at J to 10 bases, leaving 13 bases not matched to a gene. The CDR3 runs to 15 residues. Here the CDR3 reads CASSKTGTGSLIQYF. CDR3 DNA sequence: TGTGCCAGCAGCAAAACCGGGACAGGTTCACTTATTCAGTACTTC.

This chain joins TRBV7-9 and TRBJ2-2, with 13 bases matching TRBD2. CDR3 length equals 16 residues. The V and J ends lost 4 bases and 8 bases, in that order; junction bases with no gene match: 7. Germline CDR1 reads SEHNR; CDR2 reads FQNEAQ (reference sequence). CDR3 amino acids: CASSSWTSGRPGELFF. CDR3 nucleotides: TGTGCCAGCAGCTCTTGGACTAGCGGGAGACCTGGGGAGCTGTTTTTT.

The chain carries TRBV18 and TRBJ1-1, with 8 bases identical to TRBD1. V lost 6 bases and J lost 5; bases outside the gene matches: 5. Germline CDR1 and CDR2: KGHSH and LQKENI. This CDR3 is built from 13 residues. The CDR3 DNA sequence: TGTGCCAGCTCGCAGGGGGCTGGGACTGAAGCTTTCTTT. This sequence encodes CASSQGAGTEAFF.